This TCR beta chain was observed in a study of glioma-infiltrating T cells after dendritic cell vaccination (TCRdb year 2016). About the full investigation: A cohort of approximately 15 glioblastoma patients from Phase I and II dendritic cell vaccination trials was included, of whom 9 were newly diagnosed and 6 had recurrent disease. TCR sequencing metrics, including TIL content and tumor-blood repertoire overlap, were correlated with survival after dendritic cell vaccination. Each patient was given three intradermal dendritic cell vaccine injections, spaced two weeks apart, in the arm below the axilla. Patients received autologous tumor lysate-pulsed dendritic cell vaccination between the early 2000s and the early 2010s. Deep sequencing of TCR beta CDR3 regions was used to quantify tumor-infiltrating lymphocyte content and compare tumor and blood repertoires in dendritic cell-vaccinated glioblastoma patients. To make the vaccine, monocyte-derived dendritic cells were cultured for seven to eight days with IL-4 and GM-CSF and then pulsed overnight with autologous tumor lysate.

What the research found in general, with its limitations: The three-group TCR overlap response model was described as speculative and requiring prospective validation. TCR clonality showed no direct relationship with survival, which suggests that a diverse polyclonal response may be important. After dendritic cell vaccination, a higher estimated pretreatment TIL content predicted longer time to progression and longer overall survival. The cohort was small and heterogeneous, few patients had complete blood and tumor sets, and even fewer had initial-recurrent tumor pairs.

The germline V gene yields MNHEY for CDR1 and SVGAGI for CDR2. The junction carries 9 bases between V and J, which are trimmed by 5 bases and 1 base respectively. From cysteine to phenylalanine, the CDR3 is 14 amino acids long. Only the CDR3 DNA is retained, 42 bases long and in frame from the first base. The sample's time point, from its label and the paper: after dendritic cell vaccination, including at tumor progression/relapse. Patients were selected for having adequate residual fresh-frozen tumor tissue and more than two years of available survival data. None of the glioblastoma patients carried an isocitrate dehydrogenase mutation, although molecular status otherwise varied. PBMC were collected before vaccination, two weeks after the third vaccination, and at tumor progression when it occurred. The Qiagen DNeasy Blood extraction Kit was used for extraction of genomic DNA. The immunoSEQ assay amplified TCRB CDR3 regions from 2 micrograms of genomic DNA, or from all available DNA when less than that amount was available. The multiplex PCR relied on 60 forward primers for TCR V beta segments and 13 reverse primers for J beta segments. To estimate the number of reads per starting template, synthetic control templates were added to each sample at limiting dilution. The Illumina HiSeq System generated 87 bp sequencing reads. In the source study's methods: PCR and sequencing errors were removed by a nearest neighbor algorithm that merged closely related sequences. TCR overlap was defined as the percentage of unique tumor TCR beta sequences that were also present in the same patient's peripheral blood. TCRdb holds this immuneACCESS table with in-frame rearrangements only. Some clones are missing; in checked studies, unresolved V genes explain under half, and the rest has no known cause. V and J calls and clone size are as listed in that table; D and trimming were resolved from the DNA. Here the sample has 45,000 to 60,000 clones; about 79% occur a single time. Around 16% of the sample comes from the top ten.

As for this clone: This receptor's antigen is unknown. One base away there is no much larger clone; base qualities are not given.

The source material was blood, sampled after dendritic cell vaccination. Recombination joined TRBV6-5 with TRBJ1-5, and TRBD1 may be the D gene, going by 6 matching bases. The clonotype originates from a human donor with glioblastoma. The base sequence is TGTGCCAGCAGTCCCGACAGGAGCAATCAGCCCCAGCATTTT. This is translated as CASSPDRSNQPQHF.